The clone carrying this TCR beta chain showed up just a few times. What it binds is not known. The data are from a study of fetal regulatory T cell absence and autoimmunity. Whole-study context: IPEX patients had exocrine pancreas autoimmunity without clinical diabetes.

Trimming at V came to 6 bases and at J to 5 bases, leaving 3 bases not matched to a gene. There are 13 residues in the CDR3. Germline assignment: CDR1 SGHTS and CDR2 YDEGEE. Points from the study as a whole: Oligoclonal TCR enrichment in pancreas over cord blood reached over 90-fold for some clones.

Sequencing was at survey level. The assay was immunoSEQ multiplex PCR, and TCRdb's table has in-frame clones only and misses some. The sample holds about 50,000 clones, around 85% seen once. The origin of this receptor is a newborn boy with IPEX syndrome. The sequenced sample consisted of cord blood. The J gene is TRBJ2-1, the V gene TRBV5-8, with 9 nucleotides matching TRBD1. The CDR3 here is CASTGQGNNEQFF. The CDR3, as DNA: TGTGCCAGCACCGGACAGGGGAACAATGAGCAGTTCTTC.